This TCR beta chain came from a study of cytomegalovirus exposure and HLA in healthy donors. Likely unrecorded immune exposures existed in these nominally healthy donors. CDR1 is SGHRS, CDR2 YFSETQ, per germline. The CDR3 runs to 15 residues. Trimming pared 0 bases from V and 2 bases from J, leaving 11 bases between. PCR was performed using 60 Vbeta and 13 Jbeta primers. Data came from immunoSEQ multiplex PCR; TCRdb stores just in-frame clones and leaves some out. Of 90,000 to 120,000 clones listed, approximately 74% were seen once; the top ten hold approximately 14%. This sequence joins TRBV5-1 and TRBJ2-5, with D unresolved. The receptor was isolated from a woman in her 40s in good health and CMV-seropositive. The specimen sequenced was PBMCs. The DNA for the CDR3 is TGCGCCAGCAGCTTGGGAGACACGCATCAAGAGACCCAGTACTTC. It translates to CASSLGDTHQETQYF. Looking up the rest from reference TRBV5-1 and TRBJ2-5 gives the full variable domain: KAGVTQTPRYLIKTRGQQVTLSCSPISGHRSVSWYQQTPGQGLQFLFEYFSETQRNKGNFPGRFSGRQFSNSRSEMNVSTLELGDSALYLCASSLGDTHQETQYFGPGTRLLVL.